The 8 T cell receptor beta chains below come from one sample, sequenced in a study of breast tumors, draining lymph nodes, adjacent tissues. From the multiplex PCR reads, TCRdb called clonotypes with MiXCR, one entry per CDR3 protein. This sample has roughly 80,000 distinct CDR3 sequences, with roughly a fifth found just once. The lymph nodes were axillary draining lymph nodes from breast cancer patients. The sequenced material came from axillary lymph node tissue. The receptors here all came from a female donor with breast cancer. Some clones in this sample may be carry-over from other donors' samples.

In regard to this clonotype: A much more abundant neighbour one base away suggests this may be a read error. This chain connects TRBV6-2 or TRBV6-3 to TRBJ2-3, with 9 bases lining up with TRBD2. The CDR3 has 11 residues. CDR1 and CDR2 (germline): MNHEY, SVGEGT. With 8 bases clipped from V and 10 bases from J, the junction kept 4 bases outside the gene matches. CDR3 sequence: CASLAGDAQYF. CDR3 nucleotides: TGTGCCAGCTTAGCGGGGGATGCGCAGTATTTT.

Ten or more counts support this clonotype. The CDR3 DNA is TGTGCCAGCAGCCCCCTGGGGAGCACCGGGGAGCTGTTTTTT. Protein sequence: CASSPLGSTGELFF. This sequence joins TRBV7-2 and TRBJ2-2; possibly TRBD2 for D (5 bases). Trimming took off 5 bases at V and 4 bases at J, with 11 bases between the two ends. Germline CDR1 reads SGHTA; CDR2 reads FQGNSA. This CDR3 has 14 residues.

This clonotype was counted ten times or more. In DNA, the CDR3 is TGTGCCAGCAGTGTTGACTCGGGTGGCTACACCTTC. It yields the protein CASSVDSGGYTF. The chain carries TRBV2 and TRBJ1-2; D gene unclear. Germline V gene lookup returns CDR1 SNHLY and CDR2 FYNNEI. The CDR3 is made up of 12 amino acids. Trimming removed 4 bases from V and 7 bases from J, with 10 bases in between.

Many counts were recorded for this clonotype. This chain uses TRBV18 with TRBJ2-5, with D possibly being TRBD1 (6 bases). V was shortened by 6 bases and J by 3 bases, with 8 bases between the two germline ends. Germline values: CDR1 KGHSH, CDR2 LQKENI. CDR3 length: 12 amino acids. CDR3 in amino acids: CASSQGKETQYF. The CDR3 DNA reads TGTGCCAGCTCCCAGGGGAAAGAGACCCAGTACTTC.

This clonotype came up many times. The chain is built from TRBV6-5 and TRBJ2-7; weak D call: TRBD2 (6 bases). The CDR3 is 15 amino acids. Per germline, CDR1 MNHEY and CDR2 SVGAGI. V was cut by 6 bases and J by 3 bases, with 18 bases left in between. CDR3: CASSLAVTLIYEQYF. The DNA for the CDR3 is TGTGCCAGCAGCTTAGCGGTAACTCTCATCTACGAGCAGTACTTC.

This clonotype occurred many times. The chain couples TRBV7-9 to TRBJ1-5; D remains ambiguous. The CDR3 has 15 amino acids. From germline, CDR1 is SEHNR and CDR2 FQNEAQ (reference sequence). Trimming took off 1 base at V and 11 bases at J, with 18 bases between the two ends. The CDR3 nucleotides read TGTGCCAGCAGCTTAGGAAGCCCAGAGCAAGGATCCCAGCATTTT. It yields the protein CASSLGSPEQGSQHF.

The chain carries TRBV6-5 and TRBJ1-2, with a possible D match to TRBD1 (5 bases). Germline V gene lookup returns CDR1 MNHEY and CDR2 SVGAGI. Between the trimmed V and J ends, which lost 5 bases and 8 bases, there was a span of 24 bases. This CDR3 is 16 amino acids long. CDR3 DNA: TGTGCCAGCAGTCCTCGGGGGGGGGATGCATCTATGGGCTACACCTTC. This translates into CASSPRGGDASMGYTF.

This clonotype was counted ten times or more. The chain joins TRBV7-9 to TRBJ1-5, with D uncertain. CDR1 and CDR2 from the germline V gene are SEHNR and FQNEAQ (reference sequence). This CDR3 spans 17 amino acids. V was cut by 5 bases and J by 5 bases, with 22 bases left in between. The CDR3 region is CASSLDKPGKMDQPQHF. CDR3 coding DNA: TGTGCCAGCAGCCTAGATAAACCCGGGAAAATGGATCAGCCCCAGCATTTT.